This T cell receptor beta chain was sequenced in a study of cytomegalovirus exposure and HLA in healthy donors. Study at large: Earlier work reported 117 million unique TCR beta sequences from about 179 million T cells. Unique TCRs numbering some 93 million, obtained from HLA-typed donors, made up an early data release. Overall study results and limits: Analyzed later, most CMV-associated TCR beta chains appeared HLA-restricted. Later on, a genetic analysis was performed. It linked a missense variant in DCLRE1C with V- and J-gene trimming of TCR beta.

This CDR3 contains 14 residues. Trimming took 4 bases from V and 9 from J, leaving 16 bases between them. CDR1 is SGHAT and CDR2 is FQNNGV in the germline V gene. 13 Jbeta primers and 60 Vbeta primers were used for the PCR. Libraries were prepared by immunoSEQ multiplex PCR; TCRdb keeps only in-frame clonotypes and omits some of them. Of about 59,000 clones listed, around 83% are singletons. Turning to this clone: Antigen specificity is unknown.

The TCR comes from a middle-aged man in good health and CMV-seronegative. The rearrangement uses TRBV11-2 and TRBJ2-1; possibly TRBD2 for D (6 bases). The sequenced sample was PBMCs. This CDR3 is CASSSLASAIEQFF. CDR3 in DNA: TGTGCCAGCAGCTCCCTGGCTAGCGCCATTGAGCAGTTCTTC.